A selection of T cell receptor beta chains follows, all from one sample in a study of graft-versus-host responses after intestinal transplantation. Their antigens are not known. TCRdb's copy holds only in-frame clones and misses some; the assay was immunoSEQ multiplex PCR. The data contain more than 100,000 clones, approximately 93% of them singletons. The sample was unstimulated CD8+ T cells sorted from spleen or lymph node cells, taken before intestinal transplant. These receptors all come from a human donor who received an intestinal transplant. Both conserved end residues are part of each CDR3.

CDR3 length,V gene,J gene,CDR3 protein
13,TRBV5-1,TRBJ2-7,CASSQGGTYEQYF
15,TRBV4-1,TRBJ2-7,CASSQDPAALYEQYF
13,TRBV15,TRBJ1-1,CATSRDRKVLAFF
13,TRBV5-4,.,CASSLEAGYEQYF
16,TRBV15,TRBJ1-3,CATSGYGGSEGNTIYF
13,TRBV5-6,TRBJ2-1,CASSPGLSNEQFF
12,TRBV7-7,TRBJ2-7,CASSLQGGEQYF
17,TRBV7-2,TRBJ2-5,CASSLGIWVAGAPSQYF
13,TRBV21-1,TRBJ1-2,CASSKQGSPGYTF
14,TRBV29-1,TRBJ1-2,CSAGTGQGPHGYTF
15,TRBV5-1,TRBJ1-1,CASSLEEGWNTEAFF
14,TRBV5-3,TRBJ2-7,CATPPPGQCYEQYF
15,TRBV10-3,.,CATSGASGRSYEQYF
15,TRBV15,TRBJ1-4,CATSRAAGKREKLFF
14,TRBV11-2,TRBJ1-1,CASSLGGVNTEAFF
14,TRBV19,TRBJ2-1,CASTIGGSSGGLFF
15,TRBV13,TRBJ1-1,CASSMRARQTTEAFF
14,TRBV2,TRBJ1-1,CASSSGQGRTEAFF
17,TRBV5-4,TRBJ1-4,CASSLDGNHATNEKLFF
12,TRBV12-5,TRBJ1-2,CASGLQGTGYTF
15,TRBV11-3,TRBJ2-3,CASSLRWGGGDTQYF
13,TRBV19,TRBJ1-1,CASSTGRWTEAFF